This TCR beta chain originates from a study of cytomegalovirus exposure and HLA in healthy donors. Trimming took 0 bases from V and 7 from J; bases not matched to a gene: 21. The CDR3 is 19 residues long. Germline CDR1 GTSNPN, CDR2 SVGIG (reference sequence). The PCR used 60 Vbeta and 13 Jbeta primers. Generated by immunoSEQ multiplex PCR, the TCRdb table keeps only in-frame clones and is missing some. The sample shows 200,000 to 250,000 clones, over 60% of them seen only once. The TCR comes from a man younger than 30 in good health and CMV-seronegative. J is TRBJ1-1 and V is TRBV30; TRBD1 matches at 9 bases. Sequenced input: PBMCs. CDR3 protein: CAWSVIGTGRGWTNGEAFF. The CDR3 nucleotides are TGTGCCTGGAGTGTCATAGGGACAGGGAGGGGATGGACGAACGGTGAAGCTTTCTTT.